The 14 T cell receptor beta chains listed next were all sequenced from one sample in a study of blood T cell repertoires in COVID-19. Using immunoSEQ multiplex PCR, the repertoire was profiled, and TCRdb retains in-frame clones only, with some absent. Seen here are under 300,000 clones, approximately 86% observed once, and the top ten hold under 15%. The sample taken for sequencing was peripheral blood. Every receptor here comes from a woman between 70 and 85 years old with COVID-19, enrolled during active disease.

The chain uses TRBV7-2 and TRBJ1-2; TRBD1 aligns across 9 bases. Germline V gene sequence: CDR1 SGHTA, CDR2 FQGNSA. The V segment lost 7 bases and the J segment 4 bases; nucleotides outside the gene matches: 16. This CDR3 region has 17 residues. The CDR3, as DNA: TGTGCCAGCACCGGGACAGGGACCATACGACTCCCCTATGGCTACACCTTC. Translation gives CASTGTGTIRLPYGYTF.

The CDR3: CASSLSTRDTQYF. The CDR3 DNA is TGTGCCAGCAGCTTGTCTACGAGGGATACGCAGTATTTT. The chain links TRBV5-6 to TRBJ2-3, with D unresolved. The CDR3 is 13 amino acids. Trimming took off 1 base at V and 6 bases at J, with 9 bases between the two ends. Per germline, CDR1 SGHDT and CDR2 YYEEEE.

V usage is TRBV3-1 (or the pseudogene TRBV3-2) and J usage is TRBJ2-2; TRBD2 agrees at 9 bases. J was trimmed by 4 bases and V by 0 bases; bases with no gene match: 9. The germline CDR1 and CDR2 sequences are LGHDT and YNNKEL (reference sequence). The CDR3 has 18 residues. CDR3 sequence (DNA): TGTGCCAGCAGCCAAGATTATCGCGGGGGGGCCGGCACCGGGGAGCTGTTTTTT. Protein: CASSQDYRGGAGTGELFF.

This chain joins TRBV5-8 and TRBJ1-2; no clear D gene. The V end lost 6 bases, the J end lost 1 base, and 10 bases lay between the germline ends. This CDR3 has 13 amino acids. Germline V lookup: CDR1 SGHTS, CDR2 YDEGEE. The CDR3 spells CASTLTFNYGYTF. CDR3 sequence (DNA): TGTGCCAGCACCCTGACATTTAACTATGGCTACACCTTC.

The chain links TRBV5-1 to TRBJ1-1; 9 bases fit TRBD1. CDR3 length: 15 amino acids. V shed 2 bases and J 2 bases; nucleotides not matched to a gene: 4. CDR1 and CDR2 (germline): SGHRS, YFSETQ. In DNA form, the CDR3 reads TGCGCCAGCAGCTTCACAGGGGGCGCAAACACTGAAGCTTTCTTT. It is translated as CASSFTGGANTEAFF.

The chain links TRBV5-5 to TRBJ2-5; the match to TRBD2 covers 11 bases. The V gene end was trimmed by 7 bases and the J gene end by 2 bases; junction bases not matched to a gene: 7. CDR1 SGHKS and CDR2 YYEKEE come from the germline V gene (reference sequence). The CDR3 has 15 residues. CDR3 sequence reads: CASCPLAGDQETQYF. For the CDR3, the DNA is TGTGCCAGCTGCCCACTAGCGGGGGATCAAGAGACCCAGTACTTC.

The chain couples TRBV24-1 to TRBJ2-5, with TRBD2 identical over 9 bases. J was trimmed by 5 bases and V by 1 base; bases with no gene match: 4. Germline CDR1 is KGHDR and CDR2 is SFDVKD. The CDR3 has 15 residues. The CDR3 DNA is TGTGCCACCAGTGATTTTGCTAGCGGGGTGGAGACCCAGTACTTC. Residues: CATSDFASGVETQYF.

The J gene is TRBJ2-7, the V gene TRBV7-2, with D perhaps matching TRBD2 (6 bases). Trimming took 4 bases from V and 3 from J, leaving 10 bases between them. Germline V gene sequence: CDR1 SGHTA, CDR2 FQGNSA. This CDR3 is 13 amino acids long. The CDR3: CASSWGLYYEQYF. The CDR3 DNA follows: TGTGCCAGCAGCTGGGGACTTTACTACGAGCAGTACTTC.

This rearrangement joins TRBV6-6 to TRBJ2-7; 14 bases align to TRBD2. The CDR3 is 17 residues long. Germline V gene sequence: CDR1 MNHNY, CDR2 SVGAGI (reference sequence). V gave up 5 bases and J gave up 0 bases; unmatched junction bases: 6. CDR3 sequence: CASSPGLAGGPSYEQYF. The CDR3 DNA follows: TGTGCCAGCAGTCCCGGACTAGCGGGGGGTCCCTCCTACGAGCAGTACTTC.

The chain recombines TRBV7-3 with TRBJ2-5; D perhaps matches TRBD2 (6 bases). The V end was cut by 5 bases, the J end by 2 bases, with 18 bases between. The CDR3 totals 16 residues. The germline V gene has CDR1 SGHTA and CDR2 FQGTGA. The CDR3 loop reads CASSQAGLAAQETQYF. Here the CDR3 DNA reads TGTGCCAGCAGCCAGGCGGGGTTAGCGGCACAAGAGACCCAGTACTTC. The full variable domain, in which reference TRBV7-3 and TRBJ2-5 provide the parts outside the CDR3, is GAGVSQTPSNKVTEKGKYVELRCDPISGHTALYWYRQSLGQGPEFLIYFQGTGAADDSGLPNDRFFAVRPEGSVSTLKIQRTERGDSAVYLCASSQAGLAAQETQYFGPGTRLLVL.

The rearrangement joins TRBV3-1 (or the pseudogene TRBV3-2) to TRBJ2-1; 9 bases agree with TRBD2. Germline lookup yields CDR1 LGHDT and CDR2 YNNKEL (reference sequence). This CDR3 has 17 amino acids. V shed 3 bases and J 2 bases; nucleotides not matched to a gene: 8. The CDR3: CASSHRLRGGAYNEQFF. For the CDR3, the DNA is TGTGCCAGCAGCCATCGTTTGCGGGGGGGCGCCTACAATGAGCAGTTCTTC.

The CDR3 DNA reads as TGTGCCAACCGACAGGGTGCGGAGACCCAGTACTTC. It codes for CANRQGAETQYF. The V gene is TRBV2, the J gene TRBJ2-5; 7 nucleotides line up with TRBD1. Germline V gene lookup returns CDR1 SNHLY and CDR2 FYNNEI. This CDR3 region has 12 residues. V lost 10 bases to trimming and J lost 5 bases; unmatched junction nucleotides: 7.

The J gene is TRBJ2-1, the V gene TRBV11-2; 8 positions match TRBD2. Germline CDR1 is SGHAT and CDR2 is FQNNGV. V lost 0 bases, J lost 3 bases, and 7 bases stayed unmatched. CDR3 length: 17 residues. The CDR3 coding sequence is TGTGCCAGCAGCTTAGATTTAGGAGCGGGGGTCTACAATGAGCAGTTCTTC. It yields the protein CASSLDLGAGVYNEQFF.

In this sample, this clone turned up a few times. This rearrangement joins TRBV7-2 to TRBJ1-2, with TRBD1 matching over 8 bases. Germline V lookup: CDR1 SGHTA, CDR2 FQGNSA. Losses at the gene ends were 4 bases for V and 6 bases for J; bases not matched to a gene: 4. The CDR3 covers 13 residues. CDR3 in DNA: TGTGCCAGCAGCTCAGGGGGCGCTAATGGCTACACCTTC. It specifies CASSSGGANGYTF.